The 30 T cell receptor beta chains in this list originate from one sample, sequenced in a study of shared clonotypes between healthy human individuals. Assay used: immunoSEQ multiplex PCR; TCRdb lists only in-frame clones, some missing. Among roughly 220,000 clones, 65% to 70% were seen once, and the ten largest hold roughly 11%. The sample consisted of memory CD4+ T cells sorted from blood. Subset denoted: CD45RA-negative fraction. All receptors derive from a man aged 25 to 45 in good health.

V and J are TRBV11-3 and TRBJ2-3; 9 bases agree with TRBD2. Germline V CDR1 and CDR2: SGHNT, YENEEA. After removal of 1 base from V and 4 bases from J, the junction contained 6 bases not matched to a gene. The CDR3 is 16 amino acids. CDR3 coding DNA: TGTGCCAGCAGCTTAGGGTCTAGCGGGACGGCAGATACGCAGTATTTT. This gives the protein CASSLGSSGTADTQYF.

The chain combines TRBV4-3 with TRBJ1-5, with D possibly TRBD1 on 6 matching bases. Germline CDR1 LGHNA, CDR2 YSLEER. This CDR3 has 15 residues. The germline V and J ends were trimmed by 1 base and 6 bases, with 13 bases remaining between them. CDR3 amino acids: CASSQVRGAGQPQHF. The CDR3 DNA reads as TGCGCCAGCAGCCAAGTTCGGGGGGCCGGTCAGCCCCAGCATTTT.

This chain joins TRBV5-1 and TRBJ2-3, with 13 bases aligning to TRBD2. Germline lookup yields CDR1 SGHRS and CDR2 YFSETQ. The CDR3 is 17 amino acids. With 4 bases clipped from V and 0 bases from J, the junction kept 5 bases outside the gene matches. The CDR3 DNA reads TGCGCCAGCAGCCACGGACTAGCGGGAGTAAGCACAGATACGCAGTATTTT. Protein sequence: CASSHGLAGVSTDTQYF. The full variable domain, in which reference TRBV5-1 and TRBJ2-3 provide the parts outside the CDR3, is KAGVTQTPRYLIKTRGQQVTLSCSPISGHRSVSWYQQTPGQGLQFLFEYFSETQRNKGNFPGRFSGRQFSNSRSEMNVSTLELGDSALYLCASSHGLAGVSTDTQYFGPGTRLTVL.

The CDR3 is CASSELTSLYNEQFF. CDR3 DNA sequence: TGTGCCAGCAGTGAATTGACAAGCCTATACAATGAGCAGTTCTTC. The chain has TRBV2 and TRBJ2-1; D unclear. CDR1 is SNHLY and CDR2 is FYNNEI in the germline V gene. The CDR3 is made up of 15 amino acids. V shed 2 bases and J shed 4 bases, with 12 bases lying between them.

The chain has TRBV6-1 and TRBJ2-1; the D call may be TRBD1 or TRBD2 (5 bases each). Germline CDR1 reads MNHNS; CDR2 reads SASEGT. The CDR3 runs 13 residues. Trimming pared 10 bases from V and 7 bases from J, leaving 17 bases between. The CDR3 protein is CAIRRDDSNEQFF. The CDR3 coding sequence is TGTGCCATTCGACGGGACGATTCGAATGAGCAGTTCTTC.

The rearrangement links TRBV2 to TRBJ2-5; 9 bases align to TRBD1. Germline V lookup: CDR1 SNHLY, CDR2 FYNNEI. J gave up 5 bases and V 9 bases, and 13 bases lay outside the gene matches. This CDR3 spans 15 amino acids. CDR3 bases: TGTGCCAGTAAGGACCCCGGGACAGGGCTCGAGACCCAGTACTTC. It is translated as CASKDPGTGLETQYF.

The rearrangement links TRBV6-5 to TRBJ2-7; D is unresolved. V lost 6 bases and J lost 2, with 14 bases in between. The CDR3 totals 14 residues. From germline, CDR1 is MNHEY and CDR2 SVGAGI. This CDR3 is CASSSLFLPYEQYF. The CDR3 DNA reads TGTGCCAGCAGCTCGCTTTTTCTTCCCTACGAGCAGTACTTC.

This clone came up a few times. The chain joins TRBV15 to TRBJ1-5; 10 bases agree with TRBD1. V lost 5 bases to trimming and J lost 6 bases; unmatched junction nucleotides: 7. CDR3 size: 15 residues. Looked up from germline, CDR1 is LNHNV and CDR2 is YYDKDF (reference sequence). The CDR3 spells CATSGGQGLGQPQHF. The CDR3 DNA sequence: TGTGCCACCAGCGGGGGACAGGGGTTGGGTCAGCCCCAGCATTTT. The variable domain in full, with the rest retrieved from reference TRBV15 and TRBJ1-5, is DAMVIQNPRYQVTQFGKPVTLSCSQTLNHNVMYWYQQKSSQAPKLLFHYYDKDFNNEADTPDNFQSRRPNTSFCFLDIRSPGLGDTAMYLCATSGGQGLGQPQHFGDGTRLSIL.

The rearrangement joins TRBV11-2 to TRBJ1-2, with D tentatively TRBD1 (5 bases). The CDR3 sequence is 15 residues long. Germline lookup yields CDR1 SGHAT and CDR2 FQNNGV. V gave up 5 bases and J gave up 2 bases, with 15 bases separating them. CDR3 sequence (DNA): TGTGCCAGCAGCGTAGGAGCCAAGGGGAACTATGGCTACACCTTC. It specifies CASSVGAKGNYGYTF.

In this sample, this clone turned up many times. The V and J genes are TRBV16 and TRBJ2-6; 8 bases fit TRBD1. CDR1 is KGHSY and CDR2 is FQNENV in the germline V gene. The CDR3 sequence is 16 residues long. J lost 4 bases, V lost 4 bases, and 6 bases had no gene match. CDR3 in amino acids: CASSPQGAAGANVLTF. The CDR3 DNA reads as TGTGCCAGCAGCCCGCAGGGGGCTGCCGGGGCCAACGTCCTGACTTTC.

For this clone: In the same sample, other DNA sequences code for this CDR3. The chain couples TRBV6-4 to TRBJ1-1; D not certain. Germline CDR1 is MRHNA and CDR2 is SNTAGT. CDR3 length: 14 amino acids. With 0 bases removed from V and 5 bases from J, the gap between germline ends came to 10 bases. CDR3 region: CASSDSSRGTEAFF. CDR3 in DNA: TGTGCCAGCAGTGACTCGTCGAGAGGGACTGAAGCTTTCTTT.

This chain joins TRBV29-1 and TRBJ1-1; 9 bases are a match to TRBD1. Trimming at V came to 7 bases and at J to 5 bases, leaving 11 bases not matched to a gene. The CDR3 length is 14 residues. Germline CDR1 is SQVTM and CDR2 is ANQGSEA. DNA of the CDR3: TGCAGCGCGGTCCCGGGACAGGGACGGACTGAAGCTTTCTTT. Translated: CSAVPGQGRTEAFF.

The genes are TRBV28 and TRBJ1-2; 12 bases are a match to TRBD1. J lost 4 bases, V lost 5 bases, and 11 bases had no gene match. This CDR3 region has 17 residues. CDR1 MDHEN and CDR2 SYDVKM come from the germline V gene. The CDR3 bases are TGTGCCAGCAGTCCGCCGGGACAGGGGGCGAGTACCTATGGCTACACCTTC. Amino acid sequence: CASSPPGQGASTYGYTF.

The chain links TRBV28 to TRBJ1-5; D ambiguous. The germline V gene has CDR1 MDHEN and CDR2 SYDVKM. Trimming removed 4 bases at V and 0 bases at J, with 10 bases between. This CDR3 has 15 amino acids. In DNA form, the CDR3 reads TGTGCCAGCAGTTCCTACCGCAATAGCAATCAGCCCCAGCATTTT. It encodes CASSSYRNSNQPQHF.

This CDR3 reads CASTKRGAGGQPQHF. The CDR3 DNA is TGTGCCAGCACCAAAAGGGGGGCAGGGGGTCAGCCCCAGCATTTT. V gene TRBV28 combines with J gene TRBJ1-5, with 7 nucleotides matching TRBD1. The CDR3 covers 15 residues. Germline V lookup: CDR1 MDHEN, CDR2 SYDVKM. V was pared by 7 bases and J by 6 bases, with 12 bases of the junction left unmatched.

V gene TRBV5-1 combines with J gene TRBJ1-2; 11 bases match TRBD1. The CDR3 totals 15 residues. The ends lost 1 base at V and 6 bases at J; junction bases unmatched: 5. CDR1 SGHRS and CDR2 YFSETQ come from the germline V gene. CDR3 residues: CASSLIGTGGDGYTF. CDR3 bases: TGCGCCAGCAGCTTGATCGGGACAGGGGGAGATGGCTACACCTTC. The full variable domain, its missing parts supplied by reference TRBV5-1 and TRBJ1-2, is KAGVTQTPRYLIKTRGQQVTLSCSPISGHRSVSWYQQTPGQGLQFLFEYFSETQRNKGNFPGRFSGRQFSNSRSEMNVSTLELGDSALYLCASSLIGTGGDGYTFGSGTRLTVV.

The CDR3 nucleotides read TGTGCCAGCAGCACCACTAGCGGCTCCTACAATGAGCAGTTCTTC. Translation: CASSTTSGSYNEQFF. The chain links TRBV11-2 to TRBJ2-1; 8 nucleotides line up with TRBD2. Trimming removed 5 bases from V and 0 bases from J; junction bases left unmatched: 3. Per the germline V gene, CDR1 is SGHAT and CDR2 is FQNNGV. The CDR3 runs to 15 residues.

The V gene is TRBV7-8, the J gene TRBJ2-2; no definite D call. This CDR3 is 12 amino acids long. Looked up from germline, CDR1 is SGHVS and CDR2 is FQNEAQ. V lost 1 base, J lost 8 bases, and 5 bases lay in between. The CDR3 nucleotides are TGTGCCAGCAGCTTAGTTATGGGGGAGCTGTTTTTT. Its protein is CASSLVMGELFF.

The V and J genes are TRBV6-5 and TRBJ1-1; D not certain. Germline V gene lookup returns CDR1 MNHEY and CDR2 SVGAGI. The CDR3 extends over 15 amino acids. V was shortened by 6 bases and J by 6 bases, with 20 bases between the two germline ends. CDR3 sequence (DNA): TGTGCCAGCAGGTCGACCGGGATACTAGGAGCTGAAGCTTTCTTT. Its protein is CASRSTGILGAEAFF.

V usage is TRBV25-1 and J usage is TRBJ2-7; no clear D. The germline V and J ends were trimmed by 4 bases and 7 bases, with 20 bases remaining between them. The germline V gene has CDR1 MGHDK and CDR2 SYGVNS. This CDR3 region has 15 residues. The CDR3 coding sequence is TGTGCCAGCAGTGCACATGGGGTAGGGCAAGGGGAGCAGTACTTC. This gives the protein CASSAHGVGQGEQYF.

This chain connects TRBV6-1 to TRBJ2-7; 8 bases line up with TRBD1. Germline lookup yields CDR1 MNHNS and CDR2 SASEGT. This CDR3 comprises 15 residues. The J segment lost 3 bases and the V segment lost 6 bases, leaving 10 bases of the junction unmatched. Written as DNA, the CDR3 is TGTGCCAGCAGCTTTCTATACGGACAGGGCTACGAGCAGTACTTC. This codes for CASSFLYGQGYEQYF.

This clone showed up just a few times. The chain is built from TRBV2 and TRBJ1-1, with 8 bases aligning to TRBD1. V trimming: 5 bases; J trimming: 13 bases; junction bases outside the gene matches: 9. The germline V gene encodes CDR1 SNHLY and CDR2 FYNNEI. The CDR3 has 12 amino acids. In nucleotides, the CDR3 is TGTGCCAGCAGTTGGCAGGGGGCTTTGGATTTCTTT. It yields the protein CASSWQGALDFF.

This sequence joins TRBV27 and TRBJ1-2; no definite D call. The ends were cut back, 0 bases at V and 6 bases at J, with 5 bases in the middle. Germline CDR1 and CDR2: MNHEY and SMNVEV (reference sequence). This CDR3 has 12 amino acids. CDR3 loop: CASSLSGNGYTF. CDR3 nucleotides: TGTGCCAGCAGTTTATCCGGGAATGGCTACACCTTC.

Only a few counts were recorded for this clone. The same CDR3 is also encoded by other DNA sequences in this sample. The rearrangement links TRBV27 to TRBJ2-3; 10 nucleotides align to TRBD1. Trimming at V came to 6 bases and at J to 3 bases, leaving 9 bases not matched to a gene. This CDR3 has 16 amino acids. Looked up from germline, CDR1 is MNHEY and CDR2 is SMNVEV (reference sequence). CDR3 coding DNA: TGTGCCAGCAGCCCGGGACAGGGGAGGTTTACAGATACGCAGTATTTT. The encoded protein is CASSPGQGRFTDTQYF.

Concerning this clone: A read error may account for a junction end that differs from germline. This chain connects TRBV5-1 to TRBJ1-2; D is possibly TRBD1 (5 bases). The V gene's germline CDR1 is SGHRS and CDR2 YFSETQ. The CDR3 is 12 amino acids. DNA of the CDR3: TGTGCCAGCAGCCCAGACACAGGCGGCTACACCTTC. Translating it yields CASSPDTGGYTF.

V is TRBV19 and J is TRBJ1-5; D remains ambiguous. The germline V and J ends were trimmed by 3 bases and 4 bases, with 7 bases remaining between them. CDR1 is LNHDA, CDR2 SQIVND, per germline (reference sequence). CDR3 length: 13 amino acids. The CDR3 region has the DNA TGTGCCAGTAGTATCCAGACTAATCAGCCCCAGCATTTT. Translating it yields CASSIQTNQPQHF.

The chain carries TRBV7-2 and TRBJ1-1; D is ambiguous. Germline-derived CDR1 and CDR2 are SGHTA and FQGNSA. The V end lost 5 bases, the J end lost 7 bases, and 11 bases lay between the germline ends. This CDR3 comprises 12 residues. The CDR3 protein is CASSRNSLEAFF. The DNA for the CDR3 is TGTGCCAGCAGCCGCAATTCCCTTGAAGCTTTCTTT.

The chain recombines TRBV18 with TRBJ2-4; no firm D call. The CDR3 has 16 amino acids. Trimming left V 0 bases short and J 0 bases short, with 9 bases between. CDR1 is KGHSH and CDR2 is LQKENI in the germline V gene. The CDR3 region has the DNA TGTGCCAGCTCACCACCGAGTTCCCTAGCCAAAAACATTCAGTACTTC. It encodes CASSPPSSLAKNIQYF.

Remarks on this clone: A read error may explain this, as a much larger clone is one base away. V is TRBV27 and J is TRBJ2-1; no clear D gene. Per germline, CDR1 MNHEY and CDR2 SMNVEV (reference sequence). This CDR3 contains 14 residues. CDR3 sequence reads: CASSRPKANNKQFF. CDR3 sequence (DNA): TGTGCCAGCAGTAGACCTAAGGCCAACAATAAGCAGTTCTTC.

J is TRBJ2-3 and V is TRBV4-1; 11 positions match TRBD2. Trimming at V came to 1 base and at J to 5 bases, leaving 5 bases not matched to a gene. The CDR3 has 16 residues. Germline-derived CDR1 and CDR2 are MGHRA and YSYEKL. The CDR3 bases are TGCGCCAGCAGCCAAGGTAGGGGGACTAGCGGAGATACGCAGTATTTT. This encodes CASSQGRGTSGDTQYF.